This TCR beta chain originates from a study of beta chain features in type 1 diabetes listed by TCRdb under 2018. Notes on the research overall: Mean age, gender distribution, total cell number and subset yield did not differ between patients and healthy donors. A total of 85 million to 140 million sorted cells were examined across all samples, and a strong correlation was observed between cell number per subset and RNA yield. In the study, TCRB repertoires of sorted circulating CD4+ T cell subsets from recently diagnosed type 1 diabetes patients were compared with those of matched healthy donors. Naive and central memory subsets were obtained from all 30 or so donors, but regulatory and stem cell-like memory subsets were isolated from only 8 patients and roughly 8 healthy donors. Points the paper makes about the study in general: A moderate but significant shortening of TCRB CDR3 length was observed in type 1 diabetes patients in all four CD4+ subsets. Naive, central memory and regulatory TCRB repertoires appeared to be more alike among patients than among healthy donors. Fewer insertions and more nucleotide deletions at VDJ recombination sites were observed in patients with type 1 diabetes, implying thymic rearrangement abnormalities. Because cDNA rather than genomic DNA was sequenced, highly expressing activated cells could have been over-represented, although no difference in activation and CD3 levels was found between groups. Shorter templates might be favored by PCR, yet because patient and control samples were amplified and corrected together, any such skew would affect both groups equally. HLA sub-analyses involved small numbers of individuals, so any influence of HLA type on TCRB rearrangement remained unresolved.

The CDR3 runs 13 residues from the cysteine to the phenylalanine. The entry retains the CDR3 DNA only, 39 bases that are in frame from base 1. CDR1 and CDR2 are read off the germline V gene (reference sequence) as GTSNPN and SVGIG. Relative to germline, V is missing 1 base and J is missing 9 bases, with 9 bases of the junction outside any gene match. Each donor gave one peripheral blood draw, around 100 mL on average, collected into heparinised tubes. A BD FACSAria II was used to sort naive, central memory, regulatory and stem cell-like memory CD4+ T cells with a panel that included CD45RO, CCR7, CD25, CD127, CD95 and CD27. All sorted populations exceeded 95% purity. PBMCs were isolated right away by Lymphoprep density gradient centrifugation and were stained directly, without culture. To minimize batch effects, samples were stained and sorted in pairs, one healthy donor with one patient per experiment.

This clone was detected a few times. The clone's antigen remains unknown. No much larger clone exists at a distance of one base, and base qualities are not known. All of the isolated RNA was reverse transcribed with the High Capacity cDNA Reverse Transcription Kit, so expressed TCRB transcripts were sequenced. Deep immunoSEQ sequencing was performed on naive, central memory and regulatory T cell samples, with an average of roughly 4 million total reads per sample. Sorted cells were lysed in RLT buffer, and RNA was extracted using DNase-treated RNeasy Micro or Mini kits according to cell number. To prevent cross-contamination, each cell subset was processed individually, whereas patient and healthy donor samples were processed jointly. TCRB sequences were amplified from cDNA with the immunoSEQ multiplex PCR, producing 87-bp fragments spanning the CDR3 region. The amplicons were sequenced using the Illumina HiSeq platform. The authors processed their data as follows. Synthetic template baselines were used to correct PCR bias computationally, reads within Hamming distance 2 were collapsed, and singletons that could not be merged were discarded. Reads were aligned to IMGT to assign V, D and J genes, CDR3 length, and insertions or deletions at six rearrangement sites. Within each subset, clonotype counts were normalized to sorted cell number, and only after that were true diversity and Gini coefficients computed with the tcR R package. The overlap coefficient, calculated on TCRB nucleotide sequences, was used to quantify repertoire sharing. Out-of-frame TCRB sequences from naive cells were analyzed to stand in for the pre-selection repertoire. What TCRdb holds here is the immuneACCESS table cut down to in-frame rearrangements. Part of the clones is not present; checked against another copy, under half of the missing clones reflect an unresolved V gene, and the others are unexplained. V, J and clone size are those of that table, while D and trimming were read from the DNA. The sample records about 230,000 clones, over 9.5% of which are singletons. Of the sample, under 0.035% falls within the top ten clones.

The receptor comes from a woman younger than 30 in good health. Sequencing input: naive CD4+ T cells from blood. The cell subset or site label corresponds to: true naive CD4+ T cells. This sequence uses TRBV30 and TRBJ2-7; TRBD2 lines up with 7 middle nucleotides. The CDR3 protein is CAWSASVGGGQYF. The DNA sequence is TGTGCCTGGAGTGCCTCTGTGGGCGGGGGGCAGTACTTC.